This TCR beta chain was sequenced during a study of molecular identifiers for immune sequencing clone quantification. Study in general: Replicates split RNA from approximately 20,000 or 100,000 naive CD8 cells five ways, and the researchers sequenced four portions. Study results and limitations: In naive cells, clones above 20 RNA copies held under 1% of molecules, whereas in effector cells they held over 98%.

This clonotype occurred a few times. The antigen remains undetermined. CDR1 and CDR2 from the germline V gene are LGHNA and YSLEER. V gave up 0 bases and J gave up 0 bases, with 12 bases separating them. The CDR3 extends over 18 amino acids. Listed TCR primers, together with previously described methods, were used for the bulk TCR libraries. From the PCR reads, TCRdb called clonotypes with MiXCR, one entry per CDR3 protein. The sample holds about half a million distinct CDR3 sequences; under 30% are singletons and the top ten take approximately 0.8%. This clonotype was obtained from a human donor in good health. Some libraries in this study had Jurkat cell RNA spiked in. The V and J genes are TRBV4-3 and TRBJ1-6; D uncertain. The material sequenced was naive CD8+ T cells from blood, with Jurkat cell RNA spiked in. Subset meaning: FACS-sorted CD8+CD4-CCR7+CD45RA+ naive T cells. The CDR3 bases are TGCGCCAGCAGCCAAGATAGCTCCGGGAGCTCCTATAATTCACCCCTCCACTTT. Translation gives CASSQDSSGSSYNSPLHF.